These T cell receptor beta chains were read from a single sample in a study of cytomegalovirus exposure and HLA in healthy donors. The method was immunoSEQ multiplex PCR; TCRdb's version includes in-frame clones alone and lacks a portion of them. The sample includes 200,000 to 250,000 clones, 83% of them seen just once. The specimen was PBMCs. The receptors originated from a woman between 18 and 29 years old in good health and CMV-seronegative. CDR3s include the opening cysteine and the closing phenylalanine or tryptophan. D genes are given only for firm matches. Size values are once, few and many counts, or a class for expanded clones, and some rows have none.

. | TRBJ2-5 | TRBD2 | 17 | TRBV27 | CASSLGGLAGGQETQYF | TGTGCCAGCAGTTTAGGAGGACTAGCGGGGGGGCAAGAGACCCAGTACTTC
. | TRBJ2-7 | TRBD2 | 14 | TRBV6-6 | CASSFSSGRPEQYF | TGTGCCAGCAGTTTCTCTAGCGGGAGGCCCGAGCAGTACTTC
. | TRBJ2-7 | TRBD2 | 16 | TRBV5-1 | CASSTGSLAGAPEQYF | TGCGCCAGCAGCACGGGGTCCCTAGCGGGAGCCCCTGAGCAGTACTTC
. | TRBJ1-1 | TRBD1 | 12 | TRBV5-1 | CASSLDRGTAFF | TGCGCCAGCAGCCTGGACAGGGGTACGGCTTTCTTT
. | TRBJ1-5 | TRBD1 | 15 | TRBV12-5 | CASVRGTVTITPQHF | TGTGCTAGTGTTAGGGGGACAGTTACCATCACGCCCCAGCATTTT
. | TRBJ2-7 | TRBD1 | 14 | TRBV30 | CAWSAGTGNKKQYF | TGTGCCTGGAGTGCCGGGACAGGAAATAAAAAGCAGTACTTC
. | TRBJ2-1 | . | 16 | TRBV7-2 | CASSLGTGGRYNEQFF | TGTGCCAGCAGCTTAGGGACCGGCGGACGCTACAATGAGCAGTTCTTC
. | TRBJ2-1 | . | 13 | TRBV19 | CASTTRANNEQFF | TGTGCCAGTACCACCCGCGCTAACAATGAGCAGTTCTTC
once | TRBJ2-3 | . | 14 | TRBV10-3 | CAISGSGGTDTQYF | TGTGCCATCAGTGGGTCAGGCGGGACAGATACGCAGTATTTT
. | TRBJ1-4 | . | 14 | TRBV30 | CASSTPGEGEKLFF | TGTGCCTCGTCAACGCCAGGGGAGGGGGAAAAACTGTTTTTT
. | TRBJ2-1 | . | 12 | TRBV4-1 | CASSHGYNEQFF | TGCGCCAGCAGCCATGGCTACAATGAGCAGTTCTTC
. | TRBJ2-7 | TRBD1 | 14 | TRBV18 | CASSSLIRDSEQYF | TGTGCCAGCTCATCACTTATCCGGGACAGCGAGCAGTACTTC
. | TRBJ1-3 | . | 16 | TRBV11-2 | CASSLARGGSGNTIYF | TGTGCCAGCAGCTTAGCCCGGGGCGGCTCTGGAAACACCATATATTTT
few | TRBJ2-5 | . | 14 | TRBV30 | CAWSGGGRQETQYF | TGTGCCTGGAGTGGAGGAGGGAGGCAAGAGACCCAGTACTTC
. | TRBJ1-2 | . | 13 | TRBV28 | CASSFSGFSGYTF | TGTGCCAGCAGTTTTTCAGGGTTTAGTGGCTACACCTTC
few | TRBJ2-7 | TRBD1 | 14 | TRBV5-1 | CASSSRDRTYEQYF | TGCGCCAGCAGCTCCCGGGACAGGACCTACGAGCAGTACTTC
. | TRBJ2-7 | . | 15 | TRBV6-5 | CASSYEAPPGEEQYF | TGTGCCAGCAGTTACGAGGCTCCGCCCGGGGAGGAGCAGTACTTC
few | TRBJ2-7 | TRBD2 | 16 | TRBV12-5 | CASGLAWTSGGYEQYF | TGTGCTAGTGGTTTGGCATGGACTAGCGGGGGTTACGAGCAGTACTTC
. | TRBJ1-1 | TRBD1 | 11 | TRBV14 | CASSQEPGQEF | TGTGCCAGCAGCCAAGAACCGGGACAGGAGTTT
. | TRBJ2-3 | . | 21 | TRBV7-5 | CVRSLAPLTQAANTSTDTQYF | TGTGTCAGAAGCTTAGCCCCATTAACACAGGCCGCCAACACTAGCACAGATACGCAGTATTTT
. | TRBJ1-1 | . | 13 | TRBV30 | CASTWGGNTEAFF | TGTGCCTCCACCTGGGGGGGTAACACTGAAGCTTTCTTT
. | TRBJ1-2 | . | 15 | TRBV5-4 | CASSLPGVSNYGYTF | TGTGCCAGCAGCTTGCCCGGAGTTTCTAACTATGGCTACACCTTC
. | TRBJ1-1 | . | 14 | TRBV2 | CASSEREMNTEAFF | TGTGCCAGCAGTGAACGTGAGATGAACACTGAAGCTTTCTTT
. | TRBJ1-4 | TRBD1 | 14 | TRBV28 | CASSIGTEPEKLFF | TGTGCCAGCAGTATTGGGACAGAGCCAGAAAAACTGTTTTTT
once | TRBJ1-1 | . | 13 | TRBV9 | CASSGPWNTEAFF | TGTGCCAGCAGCGGTCCGTGGAACACTGAAGCTTTCTTT
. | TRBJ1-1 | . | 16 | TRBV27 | CASSSLQGTGGTEAFF | TGTGCCAGCAGTTCTCTTCAGGGTACCGGGGGGACTGAAGCTTTCTTT
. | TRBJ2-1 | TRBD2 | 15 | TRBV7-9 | CASSGLAGGGNEQFF | TGTGCCAGCAGCGGACTAGCGGGAGGCGGCAATGAGCAGTTCTTC
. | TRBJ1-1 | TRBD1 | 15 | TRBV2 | CASSNRGRLDTEAFF | TGTGCCAGCAGTAACAGGGGGCGCTTGGACACTGAAGCTTTCTTT
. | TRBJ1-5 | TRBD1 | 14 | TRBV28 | CASSYWTGGQPQHF | TGTGCCAGCAGTTACTGGACAGGGGGTCAGCCCCAGCATTTT
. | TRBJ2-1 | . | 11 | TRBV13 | CASTFADEQFF | TGTGCCAGCACCTTCGCGGATGAGCAGTTCTTC
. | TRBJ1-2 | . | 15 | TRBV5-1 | CASTPRGLDGYGYTF | TGCGCCAGCACCCCGCGGGGGCTTGATGGCTATGGCTACACCTTC
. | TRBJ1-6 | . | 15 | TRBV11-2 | CASSLLGSGDSPLHF | TGTGCCAGCAGCTTATTGGGATCGGGAGATTCACCCCTCCACTTT
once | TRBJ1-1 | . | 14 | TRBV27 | CASSSRGTIAEAFF | TGTGCCAGCAGTTCTCGCGGGACAATCGCTGAAGCTTTCTTT
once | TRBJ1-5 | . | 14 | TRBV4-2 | CASSHAGGNQPQHF | TGTGCCAGCAGCCATGCGGGAGGCAATCAGCCCCAGCATTTT
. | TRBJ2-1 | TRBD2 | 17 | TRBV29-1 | CSVEGVVGGGAVNEQFF | TGCAGCGTTGAAGGCGTAGTAGGCGGGGGGGCCGTCAATGAGCAGTTCTTC
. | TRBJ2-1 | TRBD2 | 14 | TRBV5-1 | CASGLAGAYNEQFF | TGCGCCAGCGGACTAGCGGGAGCATACAATGAGCAGTTCTTC
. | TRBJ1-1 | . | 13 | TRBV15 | CATSAEVRTEAFF | TGTGCCACCAGCGCCGAGGTACGGACCGAAGCTTTCTTT
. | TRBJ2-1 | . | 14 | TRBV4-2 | CASSHPGTYNEQFF | TGTGCCAGCAGCCATCCCGGGACTTACAATGAGCAGTTCTTC
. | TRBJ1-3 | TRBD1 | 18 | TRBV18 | CASSPNRDRGYSGNTIYF | TGTGCCAGCTCACCAAACCGGGACAGGGGTTACTCTGGAAACACCATATATTTT
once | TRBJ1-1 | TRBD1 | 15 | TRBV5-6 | CASSSPETGGTEAFF | TGTGCCAGCAGTTCCCCGGAGACAGGGGGCACTGAAGCTTTCTTT
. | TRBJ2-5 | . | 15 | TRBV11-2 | CASTEPLGAQETQYF | TGTGCCAGCACTGAACCACTCGGGGCCCAAGAGACCCAGTACTTC
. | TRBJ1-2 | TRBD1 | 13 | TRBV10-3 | CAISRDREYGYTF | TGTGCCATCAGCCGAGACAGGGAGTATGGCTACACCTTC
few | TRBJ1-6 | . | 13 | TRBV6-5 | CASSYLTNSPLHF | TGTGCCAGCAGTTACCTGACTAATTCACCCCTCCACTTT
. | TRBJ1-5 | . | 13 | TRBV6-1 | CASSGQINQPQHF | TGTGCCAGCAGTGGACAGATCAATCAGCCCCAGCATTTT
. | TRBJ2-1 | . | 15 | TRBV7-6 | CASSRPYSTHNEQFF | TGTGCCAGCAGCCGGCCCTATTCAACCCACAATGAGCAGTTCTTC
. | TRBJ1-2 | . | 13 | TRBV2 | CASSEAQRDGYTF | TGTGCCAGCAGTGAAGCGCAAAGGGATGGCTACACCTTC
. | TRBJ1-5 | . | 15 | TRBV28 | CASSPGETSNQPQHF | TGTGCCAGCAGTCCAGGGGAGACTAGCAATCAGCCCCAGCATTTT
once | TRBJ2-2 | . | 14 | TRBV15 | CATSGGVNTGELFF | TGTGCCACCAGCGGGGGAGTTAACACCGGGGAGCTGTTTTTT